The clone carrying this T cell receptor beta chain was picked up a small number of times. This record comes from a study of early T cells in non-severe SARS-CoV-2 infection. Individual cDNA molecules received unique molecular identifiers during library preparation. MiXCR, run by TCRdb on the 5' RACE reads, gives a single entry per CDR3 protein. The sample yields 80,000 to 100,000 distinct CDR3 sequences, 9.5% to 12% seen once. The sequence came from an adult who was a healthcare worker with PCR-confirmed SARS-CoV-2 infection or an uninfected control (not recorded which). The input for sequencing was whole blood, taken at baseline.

CDR3 sequence: CRPGQANEQFF. The CDR3 DNA is TGCAGGCCGGGACAGGCCAATGAGCAGTTCTTC. The chain links TRBV20-1 to TRBJ2-1; 8 bases line up with TRBD1. The CDR3 sequence is 11 residues long. Per germline, CDR1 DFQATT and CDR2 SNEGSKA (reference sequence).